The 18 T cell receptor beta chains listed next were all sequenced from one sample in a study of identifying expanded T cells in peripheral blood. Profiled with immunoSEQ multiplex PCR; TCRdb holds only in-frame clones, not every one. The table records about 98,000 clones, about 91% of them present only once. Sequencing was performed on blood. The receptors were sampled from a person between 18 and 70 years old in good health.

This clone was seen a handful of times. The V gene is TRBV20-1, the J gene TRBJ1-1; D not certain. CDR1 DFQATT and CDR2 SNEGSKA come from the germline V gene (reference sequence). CDR3 size: 11 residues. Trimming took 3 bases from V and 4 from J, leaving 6 bases between them. CDR3 amino acids: CSASAATEAFF. CDR3 in DNA: TGCAGTGCTAGCGCGGCCACTGAAGCTTTCTTT.

V is TRBV14 and J is TRBJ1-2; D is uncertain. CDR1 and CDR2 from the germline V gene are SGHDN and FVKESK. V dropped 0 bases and J dropped 6 bases, with 14 bases sitting between them. This CDR3 is built from 15 residues. CDR3 sequence (DNA): TGTGCCAGCAGCCAAGATCTCCGAGATCTCCATGGCTACACCTTC. Translating gives CASSQDLRDLHGYTF. Supplemented by reference TRBV14 and TRBJ1-2, the full variable domain reads EAGVTQFPSHSVIEKGQTVTLRCDPISGHDNLYWYRRVMGKEIKFLLHFVKESKQDESGMPNNRFLAERTGGTYSTLKVQPAELEDSGVYFCASSQDLRDLHGYTFGSGTRLTVV.

This clone was seen a handful of times. This chain joins TRBV5-1 and TRBJ1-6, with 8 bases fitting TRBD1. V dropped 4 bases and J dropped 6; count of bases not matched to a gene: 3. Germline V gene data show CDR1 as SGHRS and CDR2 as YFSETQ. This CDR3 contains 14 residues. The CDR3 coding sequence is TGCGCCAGCAGCCCCGGACAGGGTAATTCACCCCTCCACTTT. Translated: CASSPGQGNSPLHF. The full variable domain, in which reference TRBV5-1 and TRBJ1-6 provide the parts outside the CDR3, is KAGVTQTPRYLIKTRGQQVTLSCSPISGHRSVSWYQQTPGQGLQFLFEYFSETQRNKGNFPGRFSGRQFSNSRSEMNVSTLELGDSALYLCASSPGQGNSPLHFGNGTRLTVT.

The rearrangement links TRBV27 to TRBJ2-5, with TRBD2 identical over 9 bases. The CDR3 has 15 residues. Germline CDR1 MNHEY, CDR2 SMNVEV (reference sequence). After removal of 2 bases from V and 5 bases from J, the junction contained 6 bases not matched to a gene. The CDR3 region is CASSLMAGGRETQYF. CDR3 DNA: TGTGCCAGCAGTTTAATGGCGGGAGGGAGGGAGACCCAGTACTTC.

This chain joins TRBV11-2 and TRBJ2-7; 9 positions match TRBD2. V gave up 4 bases and J gave up 6 bases; unmatched junction bases: 10. Germline V gene data show CDR1 as SGHAT and CDR2 as FQNNGV. CDR3 length equals 15 residues. The CDR3 DNA sequence: TGTGCCAGCAGCTCCGACGGACTAGCGAACCCCGAGCAGTACTTC. Residues: CASSSDGLANPEQYF. Looking up the rest from reference TRBV11-2 and TRBJ2-7 gives the full variable domain: EAGVAQSPRYKIIEKRQSVAFWCNPISGHATLYWYQQILGQGPKLLIQFQNNGVVDDSQLPKDRFSAERLKGVDSTLKIQPAKLEDSAVYLCASSSDGLANPEQYFGPGTRLTVT.

This chain uses TRBV23-1 with TRBJ1-2; D might be TRBD1 (6 bases). TRBV23-1 is an ORF; its function is uncertain. The CDR3 has 13 amino acids. V was pared by 2 bases and J by 8 bases, with 12 bases between. The CDR3 loop reads CASSQRGKDGYTF. The DNA for the CDR3 is TGCGCCAGCAGTCAAAGGGGGAAGGACGGCTACACCTTC.

There are a few counts of this clone. This chain joins TRBV28 and TRBJ2-1, with 11 bases aligning to TRBD1. The CDR3 has 13 amino acids. Germline loops: CDR1 MDHEN, CDR2 SYDVKM. V shed 7 bases and J 8 bases; nucleotides not matched to a gene: 4. The CDR3 coding sequence is TGTGCCAGCAAGGGACAGGGGGAGGATGAGCAGTTCTTC. This translates into CASKGQGEDEQFF.

The rearrangement joins TRBV29-1 to TRBJ2-7; the D is unclear. With 6 bases removed from V and 1 base from J, the gap between germline ends came to 16 bases. CDR1 SQVTM and CDR2 ANQGSEA come from the germline V gene. The CDR3 has 14 amino acids. CDR3 protein: CSVQDRTESYEQYF. CDR3 sequence (DNA): TGCAGCGTCCAAGATCGGACGGAATCCTACGAGCAGTACTTC.

This chain uses TRBV9 with TRBJ1-1; D ambiguous. The CDR3 totals 16 residues. Per germline, CDR1 SGDLS and CDR2 YYNGEE. The V and J ends lost 3 bases and 2 bases respectively, with 17 bases between them. The CDR3 sequence is CASSDNPGSHNTEAFF. As DNA, the CDR3 is TGTGCCAGCAGCGACAACCCCGGGTCCCATAACACTGAAGCTTTCTTT.

This chain joins TRBV4-3 and TRBJ1-4; D may be TRBD1 (5 bases). V lost 2 bases and J 9 bases, leaving 10 bases between the germline ends. The CDR3 extends over 13 amino acids. In germline, CDR1 is LGHNA, CDR2 YSLEER. The DNA of the CDR3 is TGCGCCAGCAGCCAATACAGGCAGCAAAAACTGTTTTTT. This encodes CASSQYRQQKLFF.

This clone appeared a single time. V and J are TRBV7-2 and TRBJ2-7; 7 nucleotides match TRBD1. CDR1 is SGHTA, CDR2 FQGNSA, per germline. This CDR3 is built from 15 residues. Trimming cost V 1 base and J 4 bases; bases outside gene matches: 7. CDR3 amino acids: CASSLVWDSFYEQYF. The DNA of the CDR3 is TGTGCCAGCAGCTTAGTATGGGACAGTTTTTACGAGCAGTACTTC.

The chain employs TRBV6-1 and TRBJ1-6; no definite D call. The germline V gene encodes CDR1 MNHNS and CDR2 SASEGT. V was trimmed by 7 bases and J by 0 bases, leaving 10 bases between them. This CDR3 contains 15 residues. The CDR3 region is CASTGESSYNSPLHF. CDR3 nucleotide sequence: TGTGCCAGCACTGGAGAGAGCTCCTATAATTCACCCCTCCACTTT.

This sequence joins TRBV7-3 and TRBJ2-4; D ambiguous. Germline CDR1 SGHTA, CDR2 FQGTGA. This CDR3 comprises 15 residues. The germline V and J ends were trimmed by 2 bases and 0 bases, with 8 bases remaining between them. The CDR3 DNA reads as TGTGCCAGCAGCTTAGATTCAGGAGCCAAAAACATTCAGTACTTC. Its protein product is CASSLDSGAKNIQYF.

The rearrangement links TRBV29-1 to TRBJ2-7, with 7 bases identical to TRBD1. J was trimmed by 7 bases and V by 8 bases; bases with no gene match: 20. Per the germline V gene, CDR1 is SQVTM and CDR2 is ANQGSEA. The CDR3 contains 15 residues. CDR3 nucleotides: TGCAGCCTTCCTTCCTGGGACAGCAAGATAGGGGAGCAGTACTTC. It encodes CSLPSWDSKIGEQYF.

This chain joins TRBV7-9 and TRBJ2-1; tentative D call: TRBD2 (5 bases). This CDR3 is 15 amino acids long. Germline CDR1 reads SEHNR; CDR2 reads FQNEAQ (reference sequence). Between the trimmed V and J ends, which lost 1 base and 4 bases, there was a span of 11 bases. This CDR3 is CASSLEGGRYNEQFF. CDR3 coding DNA: TGTGCCAGCAGCTTAGAAGGCGGGCGTTACAATGAGCAGTTCTTC. The variable domain in full, with the rest retrieved from reference TRBV7-9 and TRBJ2-1, is DTGVSQNPRHKITKRGQNVTFRCDPISEHNRLYWYRQTLGQGPEFLTYFQNEAQLEKSRLLSDRFSAERPKGSFSTLEIQRTEQGDSAMYLCASSLEGGRYNEQFFGPGTRLTVL.

The rearrangement links TRBV27 to TRBJ1-1; D gene unclear. This CDR3 is 16 amino acids long. The germline V gene encodes CDR1 MNHEY and CDR2 SMNVEV (reference sequence). V was pared by 7 bases and J by 0 bases, with 18 bases between. Written as DNA, the CDR3 is TGTGCCAGCAACATGGCGGGTCGTCCCTTGAACACTGAAGCTTTCTTT. The encoded protein is CASNMAGRPLNTEAFF.

This clone was recorded once. CDR3 region: CASSLDIQLGEKLFF. The CDR3 nucleotides read TGTGCCAGCAGCTTAGATATACAACTAGGTGAAAAACTGTTTTTT. The chain couples TRBV7-9 to TRBJ1-4, with D unclear. This CDR3 comprises 15 residues. Trimming removed 1 base at V and 7 bases at J, with 13 bases between. Germline V CDR1 and CDR2: SEHNR, FQNEAQ (reference sequence).

V and J are TRBV29-1 and TRBJ2-3; D is unclear. From germline, CDR1 is SQVTM and CDR2 ANQGSEA. Trimming left V 7 bases short and J 6 bases short, with 8 bases between. This CDR3 has 10 residues. The CDR3 loop reads CSAEPDTQYF. DNA for the CDR3: TGCAGCGCCGAGCCGGATACGCAGTATTTT.